A selection of T cell receptor beta chains follows, all from one sample in a study of blood T cell repertoires in COVID-19. Clones were read by immunoSEQ multiplex PCR, and TCRdb kept only the in-frame ones, dropping some. The repertoire consists of roughly 60,000 clones, with about 85% occurring once and the leading ten covering 9.5% to 13%. Sample: peripheral blood. Receptors originate from a human donor with acute or convalescent COVID-19. The donor label of this sample is uncertain. Each CDR3 is given with its conserved first and last residue. The D gene is left open where the match is weak. Clone size appears in some rows only: once, few, many, or a class for an expanded clone.

d_call: NA
clone_size: NA
j_call: TRBJ2-5
v_call: TRBV19
cdr3_aa: CASSIKRWEIWETQYF
cdr3_nt: TGTGCCAGTAGTATAAAACGGTGGGAGATTTGGGAGACCCAGTACTTC

d_call: TRBD2
clone_size: once
j_call: TRBJ2-1
v_call: TRBV6-6
cdr3_aa: CAIKTSGANNEQFF
cdr3_nt: TGTGCCATCAAGACTAGCGGGGCCAATAATGAGCAGTTCTTC

d_call: NA
clone_size: NA
j_call: TRBJ1-6
v_call: TRBV7-2
cdr3_aa: CASSGGAGRNSPLHF
cdr3_nt: TGTGCCAGCAGCGGGGGAGCAGGGAGGAATTCACCCCTCCACTTT

d_call: NA
clone_size: NA
j_call: TRBJ2-3
v_call: TRBV5-1
cdr3_aa: CASRQLSSADTQYF
cdr3_nt: TGCGCCAGCAGACAATTAAGTTCCGCAGATACGCAGTATTTT

d_call: TRBD2
clone_size: NA
j_call: TRBJ2-7
v_call: TRBV3-1/TRBV3-2
cdr3_aa: CASSRKLAGVRYEQYF
cdr3_nt: TGTGCCAGCAGCCGCAAACTAGCGGGAGTGCGCTACGAGCAGTACTTC

d_call: NA
clone_size: NA
j_call: TRBJ1-3
v_call: TRBV4-1
cdr3_aa: CASSPGLLGNTIYF
cdr3_nt: TGCGCCAGCAGCCCGGGACTACTTGGAAACACCATATATTTT

d_call: TRBD2
clone_size: few
j_call: TRBJ2-7
v_call: TRBV28
cdr3_aa: CASSLSGGSRYEQYF
cdr3_nt: TGTGCCAGCAGTTTATCGGGCGGGAGCAGGTACGAGCAGTACTTC

d_call: NA
clone_size: few
j_call: TRBJ1-3
v_call: TRBV12-3/TRBV12-4
cdr3_aa: CASSQDGNTIYF
cdr3_nt: TGTGCCAGCAGTCAGGATGGAAACACCATATATTTT

d_call: TRBD2
clone_size: NA
j_call: TRBJ2-2
v_call: TRBV3-1/TRBV3-2
cdr3_aa: CASSQRRIAGAGGELFF
cdr3_nt: TGTGCCAGCAGCCAAAGGAGAATAGCGGGAGCGGGCGGGGAGCTGTTTTTT

d_call: TRBD2
clone_size: NA
j_call: TRBJ2-1
v_call: TRBV7-3
cdr3_aa: CASSARLAGVGEQFF
cdr3_nt: TGTGCCAGCAGCGCCCGTCTAGCGGGAGTTGGTGAGCAGTTCTTC

d_call: NA
clone_size: NA
j_call: TRBJ1-5
v_call: TRBV18
cdr3_aa: CASSPGGNQPQHF
cdr3_nt: TGTGCCAGCTCACCGGGGGGAAATCAGCCCCAGCATTTT

d_call: NA
clone_size: NA
j_call: TRBJ1-4
v_call: TRBV11-2
cdr3_aa: CASSLRGSSGEKLFF
cdr3_nt: TGTGCCAGCAGCTTACGTGGCTCTTCGGGTGAAAAACTGTTTTTT

d_call: NA
clone_size: few
j_call: TRBJ2-2
v_call: TRBV7-6
cdr3_aa: CASSLRRSSSGTGELFF
cdr3_nt: TGTGCCAGCAGCCTGCGACGCTCTAGCTCGGGCACCGGGGAGCTGTTTTTT

d_call: NA
clone_size: NA
j_call: TRBJ2-2
v_call: TRBV28
cdr3_aa: CASSLPGQNTGELFF
cdr3_nt: TGTGCCAGCAGTTTACCGGGACAAAACACCGGGGAGCTGTTTTTT

d_call: TRBD1
clone_size: NA
j_call: TRBJ1-2
v_call: TRBV10-2
cdr3_aa: CASRGTGGGGYTF
cdr3_nt: TGCGCCAGCAGGGGCACAGGGGGGGGTGGCTACACCTTC

d_call: NA
clone_size: few
j_call: TRBJ1-1
v_call: TRBV15
cdr3_aa: CATSLSGGYTEAFF
cdr3_nt: TGTGCCACCAGCCTGTCGGGAGGTTACACTGAAGCTTTCTTT

d_call: NA
clone_size: NA
j_call: TRBJ1-1
v_call: TRBV5-1
cdr3_aa: CASSLSGTEAFF
cdr3_nt: TGCGCCAGCAGCTTGTCGGGCACTGAAGCTTTCTTT

d_call: NA
clone_size: NA
j_call: TRBJ2-3
v_call: TRBV6-1
cdr3_aa: CASSERGAHTDTQYF
cdr3_nt: TGTGCCAGCAGTGAGCGGGGAGCCCACACAGATACGCAGTATTTT

d_call: NA
clone_size: NA
j_call: TRBJ2-1
v_call: TRBV11-2
cdr3_aa: CASSPRGFFEGNEQFF
cdr3_nt: TGTGCCAGCAGCCCCCGGGGATTTTTCGAGGGCAATGAGCAGTTCTTC

d_call: NA
clone_size: NA
j_call: TRBJ2-7
v_call: TRBV3-1/TRBV3-2
cdr3_aa: CASSSGSRTYEQYF
cdr3_nt: TGTGCCAGCAGTTCCGGGTCCCGGACCTACGAGCAGTACTTC

d_call: NA
clone_size: NA
j_call: TRBJ2-3
v_call: TRBV5-1
cdr3_aa: CASSLAGGNQDTQYF
cdr3_nt: TGCGCCAGCAGCTTGGCCGGCGGGAATCAAGATACGCAGTATTTT

d_call: NA
clone_size: medium-sized
j_call: TRBJ1-1
v_call: TRBV6-2/TRBV6-3
cdr3_aa: CASSRHYNTEAFF
cdr3_nt: TGTGCCAGCAGCAGACATTATAACACTGAAGCTTTCTTT

d_call: TRBD2
clone_size: NA
j_call: TRBJ2-3
v_call: TRBV29-1
cdr3_aa: CSGTTSGGTDTQYF
cdr3_nt: TGCAGCGGCACTACTAGCGGGGGGACAGATACGCAGTATTTT

d_call: TRBD2
clone_size: NA
j_call: TRBJ2-7
v_call: TRBV9
cdr3_aa: CASSDQTSGAGEQYF
cdr3_nt: TGTGCCAGCAGCGATCAGACTAGCGGGGCGGGCGAGCAGTACTTC

d_call: NA
clone_size: NA
j_call: TRBJ2-5
v_call: TRBV9
cdr3_aa: CASSSSRPETQYF
cdr3_nt: TGTGCCAGCAGTAGCTCGCGTCCGGAGACCCAGTACTTC

d_call: NA
clone_size: NA
j_call: TRBJ1-1
v_call: TRBV27
cdr3_aa: CASTRWGEVAMNTEAFF
cdr3_nt: TGTGCCAGCACCCGGTGGGGGGAAGTGGCCATGAACACTGAAGCTTTCTTT

d_call: NA
clone_size: NA
j_call: TRBJ1-5
v_call: TRBV18
cdr3_aa: CASSPESYYSNQPQHF
cdr3_nt: TGTGCCAGCTCACCCGAGAGTTATTATAGCAATCAGCCCCAGCATTTT

d_call: TRBD1
clone_size: NA
j_call: TRBJ2-5
v_call: TRBV14
cdr3_aa: CASSRDRNQETQYF
cdr3_nt: TGTGCCAGCAGCCGGGACAGGAATCAAGAGACCCAGTACTTC

d_call: TRBD1
clone_size: NA
j_call: TRBJ1-4
v_call: TRBV5-1
cdr3_aa: CASSWGQGASEKLFF
cdr3_nt: TGCGCCAGCAGCTGGGGACAGGGGGCTAGTGAAAAACTGTTTTTT

d_call: NA
clone_size: once
j_call: TRBJ2-1
v_call: TRBV7-9
cdr3_aa: CASSSGLFNEQFF
cdr3_nt: TGTGCCAGCAGCTCCGGACTATTCAATGAGCAGTTCTTC

d_call: NA
clone_size: NA
j_call: TRBJ2-1
v_call: TRBV10-1
cdr3_aa: CASSESGAPQFF
cdr3_nt: TGCGCCAGCAGTGAGTCCGGAGCACCCCAGTTCTTC

d_call: NA
clone_size: once
j_call: TRBJ1-3
v_call: TRBV3-1/TRBV3-2
cdr3_aa: CASSRPPSPVSGNTIYF
cdr3_nt: TGTGCCAGCAGCCGACCTCCTAGCCCCGTCTCTGGAAACACCATATATTTT

d_call: TRBD1
clone_size: NA
j_call: TRBJ1-2
v_call: TRBV9
cdr3_aa: CASSVPADRGPGYTF
cdr3_nt: TGTGCCAGCAGCGTCCCGGCGGACAGGGGCCCCGGCTACACCTTC

d_call: NA
clone_size: NA
j_call: TRBJ1-5
v_call: TRBV19
cdr3_aa: CASSVDSSNQPQHF
cdr3_nt: TGTGCCAGTAGTGTGGACAGTAGCAATCAGCCCCAGCATTTT

d_call: NA
clone_size: NA
j_call: TRBJ2-5
v_call: TRBV5-4
cdr3_aa: CASSLRGTLETQYF
cdr3_nt: TGTGCCAGCAGCTTGCGGGGTACGCTAGAGACCCAGTACTTC

d_call: NA
clone_size: NA
j_call: TRBJ2-5
v_call: TRBV27
cdr3_aa: CASRISGPKETQYF
cdr3_nt: TGTGCCAGCAGAATAAGCGGGCCAAAAGAGACCCAGTACTTC

d_call: NA
clone_size: few
j_call: TRBJ1-5
v_call: TRBV24-1
cdr3_aa: CATSQGFQPQHF
cdr3_nt: TGTGCCACCAGCCAGGGGTTTCAGCCCCAGCATTTT

d_call: NA
clone_size: NA
j_call: TRBJ2-5
v_call: TRBV14
cdr3_aa: CASSQWVSQQETQYF
cdr3_nt: TGTGCCAGCAGCCAATGGGTTTCACAGCAAGAGACCCAGTACTTC

d_call: NA
clone_size: NA
j_call: TRBJ2-3
v_call: TRBV10-3
cdr3_aa: CAISGRAVSTDTQYF
cdr3_nt: TGTGCCATCAGTGGCAGGGCTGTGAGCACAGATACGCAGTATTTT

d_call: NA
clone_size: NA
j_call: TRBJ2-3
v_call: TRBV12-3/TRBV12-4
cdr3_aa: CASSSQGYETQYF
cdr3_nt: TGTGCCAGCAGTTCACAGGGATATGAGACGCAGTATTTT

d_call: NA
clone_size: NA
j_call: TRBJ2-5
v_call: TRBV2
cdr3_aa: CASAGRAGETQYF
cdr3_nt: TGTGCCTCCGCTGGGCGCGCGGGCGAGACCCAGTACTTC

d_call: TRBD1
clone_size: NA
j_call: TRBJ1-2
v_call: TRBV5-1
cdr3_aa: CASSLGTGSYYGYTF
cdr3_nt: TGCGCCAGCAGCTTGGGGACAGGAAGCTACTATGGCTACACCTTC

d_call: NA
clone_size: NA
j_call: TRBJ2-3
v_call: TRBV7-7
cdr3_aa: CASSLAPSTDTQYF
cdr3_nt: TGTGCTAGCAGCTTAGCCCCTAGCACAGATACGCAGTATTTT

d_call: TRBD2
clone_size: NA
j_call: TRBJ2-1
v_call: TRBV27
cdr3_aa: CASSFLGTSGTPNNEQFF
cdr3_nt: TGTGCCAGCAGTTTTCTCGGGACTAGCGGGACCCCTAACAATGAGCAGTTCTTC

d_call: TRBD2
clone_size: once
j_call: TRBJ2-7
v_call: TRBV7-2
cdr3_aa: CASSPGTSGWEQYF
cdr3_nt: TGTGCCAGCAGTCCCGGGACTAGCGGGTGGGAGCAGTACTTC

d_call: TRBD1
clone_size: NA
j_call: TRBJ1-5
v_call: TRBV3-1/TRBV3-2
cdr3_aa: CASSRTGGRDQPQHF
cdr3_nt: TGTGCCAGCAGCCGGACAGGGGGACGAGATCAGCCCCAGCATTTT

d_call: TRBD2
clone_size: few
j_call: TRBJ2-7
v_call: TRBV3-1/TRBV3-2
cdr3_aa: CASSQGLAGDGPTGEQYF
cdr3_nt: TGTGCCAGCAGCCAAGGTCTAGCGGGAGATGGACCTACTGGCGAGCAGTACTTC

d_call: TRBD2
clone_size: NA
j_call: TRBJ2-1
v_call: TRBV27
cdr3_aa: CASHAAGGSGNEQFF
cdr3_nt: TGTGCCTCCCACGCCGCGGGGGGGAGCGGCAATGAGCAGTTCTTC

d_call: TRBD1
clone_size: NA
j_call: TRBJ1-5
v_call: TRBV30
cdr3_aa: CAWQGQASNQPQHF
cdr3_nt: TGTGCCTGGCAAGGACAGGCTAGCAATCAGCCCCAGCATTTT

d_call: TRBD2
clone_size: NA
j_call: TRBJ2-1
v_call: TRBV9
cdr3_aa: CASSLRTSGSVSYNEQFF
cdr3_nt: TGTGCCAGCAGCCTTCGGACTAGCGGGAGTGTCTCCTACAATGAGCAGTTCTTC

d_call: NA
clone_size: NA
j_call: TRBJ1-1
v_call: TRBV5-1
cdr3_aa: CASRRRVENTEAFF
cdr3_nt: TGCGCCAGCCGCAGACGGGTGGAGAACACTGAAGCTTTCTTT

d_call: NA
clone_size: NA
j_call: TRBJ2-7
v_call: TRBV18
cdr3_aa: CASSPDSIGEQYF
cdr3_nt: TGTGCCAGCTCACCTGACAGCATTGGCGAGCAGTACTTC

d_call: TRBD2
clone_size: NA
j_call: TRBJ2-5
v_call: TRBV12-5
cdr3_aa: CASGAGREETQYF
cdr3_nt: TGTGCTAGTGGTGCCGGGAGGGAAGAGACCCAGTACTTC

d_call: TRBD2
clone_size: NA
j_call: TRBJ2-1
v_call: TRBV10-3
cdr3_aa: CAISDPTGGAYEQFF
cdr3_nt: TGTGCCATCAGTGACCCCACCGGGGGGGCCTATGAGCAGTTCTTC

d_call: NA
clone_size: NA
j_call: TRBJ2-5
v_call: TRBV19
cdr3_aa: CASSLQGSGETQYF
cdr3_nt: TGTGCCAGTAGCTTACAGGGTTCCGGAGAGACCCAGTACTTC